One and the same sample provided the 15 T cell receptor beta chains below, sequenced in a study of control samples from healthy donors and cancer patients. Sequencing was performed with immunoSEQ multiplex PCR; in TCRdb, only in-frame clones are kept and a portion is missing. The profile shows 20,000 to 25,000 clones, around 89% of them singletons. The sequencing sample was made of PBMCs. These receptors were collected from a woman aged 55-70 years with head and neck cancer.

The rearrangement links TRBV24-1 to TRBJ2-1, with unresolved D. Germline V gene sequence: CDR1 KGHDR, CDR2 SFDVKD. The V end was cut by 5 bases, the J end by 8 bases, with 18 bases between. The CDR3 loop spans 15 amino acids. CDR3 DNA: TGTGCCACCAGTGCAGTCCCCTCCAGCTCCTATGAGCAGTTCTTC. As protein: CATSAVPSSSYEQFF.

V and J are TRBV5-6 and TRBJ2-1; the D gene is possibly TRBD1 (6 bases). Germline CDR1 and CDR2: SGHDT and YYEEEE. This CDR3 spans 14 amino acids. Trimming pared 5 bases from V and 8 bases from J, leaving 17 bases between. The CDR3 nucleotides are TGTGCCAGCAGGACCGACCGGGACAACGATGAGCAGTTCTTC. As protein: CASRTDRDNDEQFF.

V is TRBV24-1 and J is TRBJ2-1; 7 nucleotides align to TRBD1. The germline gives CDR1 KGHDR, CDR2 SFDVKD. CDR3 length equals 16 residues. V trimming: 3 bases; J trimming: 5 bases; junction bases outside the gene matches: 9. The CDR3 reads CATSDAGTDKNNEQFF. CDR3 bases: TGTGCCACCAGTGATGCCGGGACAGACAAAAACAATGAGCAGTTCTTC.

The chain couples TRBV12-3 or TRBV12-4 to TRBJ2-1; a possible D gene is TRBD2 (6 bases). Trimming pared 5 bases from V and 10 bases from J, leaving 15 bases between. The CDR3 length is 13 residues. CDR3 in DNA: TGTGCCAGCAGTCTGACTAGTCGTCAGGAGCAGTTCTTC. This gives the protein CASSLTSRQEQFF.

The chain recombines TRBV2 with TRBJ2-1, with TRBD2 identical over 11 bases. Trimming took 3 bases from V and 6 from J; bases not matched to a gene: 4. This CDR3 has 15 residues. Germline assignment: CDR1 SNHLY and CDR2 FYNNEI. The DNA of the CDR3 is TGTGCCAGCAGTGATCGACTAGCGGGATCCAATGAGCAGTTCTTC. This codes for CASSDRLAGSNEQFF.

This clone was counted only a few times. CDR3 sequence reads: CSARFRNEQFF. CDR3 bases: TGCAGTGCTAGATTCCGTAATGAGCAGTTCTTC. The chain couples TRBV20-1 to TRBJ2-1; D is undetermined. V was trimmed by 2 bases and J by 7 bases, leaving 6 bases between them. This CDR3 comprises 11 residues. In germline, CDR1 is DFQATT, CDR2 SNEGSKA (reference sequence).

CDR3 region: CASSSTGRGLIEQFF. CDR3 bases: TGTGCCAGCAGCTCTACCGGGCGGGGCCTCATTGAGCAGTTCTTC. The J gene is TRBJ2-1, the V gene TRBV9; TRBD2 might be the D (6 bases). The germline gives CDR1 SGDLS, CDR2 YYNGEE. This CDR3 comprises 15 residues. V lost 4 bases and J 9 bases, leaving 20 bases between the germline ends.

The gene calls are TRBV7-9 and TRBJ2-7; D unclear. The CDR3 is 12 residues long. Germline lookup yields CDR1 SEHNR and CDR2 FQNEAQ (reference sequence). V was cut by 0 bases and J by 3 bases, with 3 bases left in between. The CDR3 region has the DNA TGTGCCAGCAGCTTAGCCCGCTACGAGCAGTACTTC. It codes for CASSLARYEQYF.

This sequence joins TRBV9 and TRBJ2-2; the D is unclear. This CDR3 contains 14 residues. CDR1 SGDLS and CDR2 YYNGEE come from the germline V gene. The V end was cut by 0 bases, the J end by 7 bases, with 10 bases between. The CDR3 sequence: CASSVDRLVGELFF. Written as DNA, the CDR3 is TGTGCCAGCAGCGTAGATCGTCTGGTCGGGGAGCTGTTTTTT.

The chain uses TRBV7-9 and TRBJ1-2; D is perhaps TRBD1 (6 bases). V shed 0 bases and J shed 2 bases, with 10 bases lying between them. Germline CDR1 reads SEHNR; CDR2 reads FQNEAQ (reference sequence). The CDR3 runs to 15 residues. CDR3 sequence: CASSLARDKNYGYTF. The DNA for the CDR3 is TGTGCCAGCAGCTTAGCTCGGGACAAAAACTATGGCTACACCTTC.

The chain links TRBV6-5 to TRBJ2-6; unclear D gene. V was cut by 7 bases and J by 0 bases, with 7 bases left in between. Germline CDR1 MNHEY, CDR2 SVGAGI. The length of the CDR3 is 14 residues. In nucleotides, the CDR3 is TGTGCCAGCAAGGAAGACTCTGGGGCCAACGTCCTGACTTTC. Amino acids: CASKEDSGANVLTF.

The chain is built from TRBV5-1 and TRBJ2-1; D is uncertain. The germline gives CDR1 SGHRS, CDR2 YFSETQ. V was shortened by 4 bases and J by 1 base, with 9 bases between the two germline ends. This CDR3 is 14 amino acids long. CDR3: CASSRTGSYNEQFF. The CDR3 nucleotides read TGCGCCAGCAGCCGGACCGGATCCTACAATGAGCAGTTCTTC. The variable domain in full, completed from reference TRBV5-1 and TRBJ2-1, reads KAGVTQTPRYLIKTRGQQVTLSCSPISGHRSVSWYQQTPGQGLQFLFEYFSETQRNKGNFPGRFSGRQFSNSRSEMNVSTLELGDSALYLCASSRTGSYNEQFFGPGTRLTVL.

The rearrangement joins TRBV5-1 to TRBJ2-1; 7 bases fit TRBD1. CDR1 is SGHRS and CDR2 is YFSETQ in the germline V gene. The CDR3 extends over 16 amino acids. Trimming cost V 4 bases and J 1 base; bases outside gene matches: 8. CDR3 in amino acids: CASSLHGQVSYNEQFF. For the CDR3, the DNA is TGCGCCAGCAGCCTGCACGGACAGGTATCCTACAATGAGCAGTTCTTC.

In DNA form, the CDR3 reads TGTGCCAGCAGTGAAGGGCTGGCACCCTACGAGCAGTACTTC. Translation gives CASSEGLAPYEQYF. The chain recombines TRBV6-1 with TRBJ2-7, with D unresolved. The CDR3 extends over 14 amino acids. The germline CDR1 and CDR2 sequences are MNHNS and SASEGT. The V gene lost 1 base and the J gene lost 2 bases, with 9 bases spanning the gap.

The chain has TRBV6-2 or TRBV6-3 and TRBJ1-1; D is ambiguous. The CDR3 has 18 amino acids. V lost 6 bases, J lost 0 bases, and 23 bases lay in between. The germline CDR1 and CDR2 sequences are MNHEY and SVGEGT. This CDR3 reads CASSLMVPFYSMNTEAFF. DNA of the CDR3: TGTGCCAGCAGCCTAATGGTTCCTTTCTACAGCATGAACACTGAAGCTTTCTTT.